This TCR beta chain was sequenced in a study of blood T cell repertoires in COVID-19. Turning to the study itself: PBMCs, B-cell-depleted T cells, or T cells were the source of the cDNA or gDNA that made up the material.

Seattle patient enrollment occurred during active infection, with longitudinal follow-up thereafter. In germline, CDR1 is KGHSH, CDR2 LQKENI. This CDR3 contains 18 residues. After removal of 3 bases from V and 0 bases from J, the junction contained 6 bases not matched to a gene. Original handling: It was from reference gene primer amplification that nucleated cell counts were estimated. Sequencing used immunoSEQ multiplex PCR; TCRdb keeps in-frame clones, though not all of them. Clonal size and the V and J genes are those of that table, whereas D and trimming came from the DNA. The repertoire consists of some 290,000 clones, with 88% occurring once and the leading ten covering about 11%.

The clonotype comes from a woman aged 25 to 39 with COVID-19, enrolled during active disease. The chain links TRBV18 to TRBJ2-6, with 9 bases identical to TRBD1. Specimen: peripheral blood. CDR3 protein: CASSPGTGWTSGANVLTF. The CDR3 region has the DNA TGTGCCAGCTCACCGGGGACAGGGTGGACCTCTGGGGCCAACGTCCTGACTTTC. Variable domain in full (rest from reference TRBV18 and TRBJ2-6): NAGVMQNPRHLVRRRGQEARLRCSPMKGHSHVYWYRQLPEEGLKFMVYLQKENIIDESGMPKERFSAEFPKEGPSILRIQQVVRGDSAAYFCASSPGTGWTSGANVLTFGAGSRLTVL.